Each of the 10 T cell receptor beta chains below was sequenced from the same sample in a study of blood T cells in healthy people across ages. Together with a sample-barcoded 5' primer, a J-beta primer mix was included in a second PCR lasting roughly 6 to 12 cycles. TCRdb re-analysed the 5' RACE reads in MiXCR, keeping a single row per CDR3 protein. The repertoire holds nearly 800,000 distinct CDR3 sequences, with more than 50% as singletons. Material for sequencing was blood. These receptors originate from a man in his forties in good health.

This chain joins TRBV4-3 and TRBJ2-7, with 7 positions matching TRBD1. V shed 4 bases and J 3 bases; nucleotides not matched to a gene: 3. Germline V CDR1 and CDR2: LGHNA, YSLEER. This CDR3 is built from 13 residues. CDR3 bases: TGCGCCAGCAGCCTCCAGGGGGACTACGAGCAGTACTTC. Its translation is CASSLQGDYEQYF.

V usage is TRBV28 and J usage is TRBJ2-5; weak D call: TRBD1 (6 bases). Germline CDR1 and CDR2: MDHEN and SYDVKM. The CDR3 has 17 amino acids. Trimming removed 6 bases at V and 2 bases at J, with 22 bases between. The CDR3 region is CASRKIRADRRQETQYF. In DNA, the CDR3 is TGTGCCAGCAGAAAAATACGTGCCGACAGGAGACAAGAGACCCAGTACTTC.

This chain connects TRBV6-5 to TRBJ1-2; unclear D gene. The germline V gene has CDR1 MNHEY and CDR2 SVGAGI. The CDR3 extends over 15 amino acids. Trimming took off 2 bases at V and 9 bases at J, with 19 bases between the two ends. The CDR3 DNA reads as TGTGCCAGCAGTTACAAACCGTGGACGGTATCGAGCTACACCTTC. Its translation is CASSYKPWTVSSYTF.

Points on this clonotype: It may be a read error: a sequence one base away is much more abundant. The genes are TRBV7-2 and TRBJ2-4; maybe TRBD1 (6 bases). V was shortened by 0 bases and J by 0 bases, with 12 bases between the two germline ends. Germline CDR1 reads SGHTA; CDR2 reads FQGNSA. The CDR3 runs to 17 residues. The CDR3 DNA is TGTGCCAGCAGCTTAGCGGAGACAGGACTAGCCAAAAACATTCAGTACTTC. Translated: CASSLAETGLAKNIQYF. The whole variable domain, filled in from reference TRBV7-2 and TRBJ2-4, reads GAGVSQSPSNKVTEKGKDVELRCDPISGHTALYWYRQSLGQGLEFLIYFQGNSAPDKSGLPSDRFSAERTGGSVSTLTIQRTQQEDSAVYLCASSLAETGLAKNIQYFGAGTRLSVL.

The chain carries TRBV11-2 and TRBJ2-1; D gene uncertain. The germline CDR1 and CDR2 sequences are SGHAT and FQNNGV. CDR3 size: 12 residues. V lost 2 bases and J 7 bases, leaving 6 bases between the germline ends. CDR3 nucleotide sequence: TGTGCCAGCAGCTTATACAGTAATGAGCAGTTCTTC. Encoded protein: CASSLYSNEQFF.

V gene TRBV20-1 combines with J gene TRBJ2-7; a weak D match, TRBD2 (6 bases). The CDR3 contains 14 residues. The germline CDR1 and CDR2 sequences are DFQATT and SNEGSKA (reference sequence). V lost 6 bases and J 4 bases, leaving 19 bases between the germline ends. The CDR3 coding sequence is TGCAGTGCCACCCAGGTAGGAGGGTATTACGAGCAGTACTTC. As protein: CSATQVGGYYEQYF.

V usage is TRBV6-1 and J usage is TRBJ1-4; tentatively, D is TRBD1 (5 bases). Germline lookup yields CDR1 MNHNS and CDR2 SASEGT. The V end was cut by 6 bases, the J end by 0 bases, with 14 bases between. This CDR3 has 16 amino acids. Here the CDR3 DNA reads TGTGCCAGCAGGAAGGGGCAAGCGGCAACTAATGAAAAACTGTTTTTT. Protein sequence: CASRKGQAATNEKLFF.

The chain joins TRBV28 to TRBJ2-5; the D gene is possibly TRBD2 (6 bases). V lost 8 bases, J lost 5 bases, and 12 bases lay in between. Germline assignment: CDR1 MDHEN and CDR2 SYDVKM. The CDR3 spans 12 residues. In DNA form, the CDR3 reads TGTGCCAGCCGCGGGGTTGGGGAGACCCAGTACTTC. It codes for CASRGVGETQYF.

This chain uses TRBV20-1 with TRBJ2-3, with a possible D match to TRBD2 (5 bases). The V gene lost 1 base and the J gene lost 9 bases, with 14 bases spanning the gap. This CDR3 has 13 amino acids. Looked up from germline, CDR1 is DFQATT and CDR2 is SNEGSKA (reference sequence). The CDR3 coding sequence is TGCAGTGCTAGAGCAAAGCCAGAGGGCACGCAGTATTTT. Protein product: CSARAKPEGTQYF.

The chain recombines TRBV25-1 with TRBJ1-1; a possible D gene is TRBD1 (6 bases). There are 15 residues in the CDR3. The germline CDR1 and CDR2 sequences are MGHDK and SYGVNS. The V end lost 4 bases, the J end lost 3 bases, and 15 bases lay between the germline ends. CDR3 bases: TGTGCCAGCAGTGCCTGGGACACCGGGGACACTGAAGCTTTCTTT. Translating gives CASSAWDTGDTEAFF. The whole variable domain, remainder taken from reference TRBV25-1 and TRBJ1-1, is EADIYQTPRYLVIGTGKKITLECSQTMGHDKMYWYQQDPGMELHLIHYSYGVNSTEKGDLSSESTVSRIRTEHFPLTLESARPSHTSQYLCASSAWDTGDTEAFFGQGTRLTVV.